Each of the 30 T cell receptor beta chains below was sequenced from the same sample in a study of blood T cell repertoires in COVID-19. Using immunoSEQ multiplex PCR, the repertoire was profiled, and TCRdb retains in-frame clones only, with some absent. The sample consists of some 130,000 clones, around 86% of them appearing once. Sequenced input: peripheral blood. The receptors originated from a woman aged 70 to 79 with COVID-19, enrolled during active disease.

V usage is TRBV5-5 and J usage is TRBJ2-1; 8 nucleotides agree with TRBD1. The junction had 3 bases not matched to a gene; V was cut back by 1 base and J by 3 bases. Germline assignment: CDR1 SGHKS and CDR2 YYEKEE (reference sequence). There are 15 residues in the CDR3. The CDR3 reads CASSLLQGGYNEQFF. The CDR3 DNA reads TGTGCCAGCAGCTTGCTACAGGGGGGCTACAATGAGCAGTTCTTC. The variable domain in full, with the rest retrieved from reference TRBV5-5 and TRBJ2-1, is DAGVTQSPTHLIKTRGQQVTLRCSPISGHKSVSWYQQVLGQGPQFIFQYYEKEERGRGNFPDRFSARQFPNYSSELNVNALLLGDSALYLCASSLLQGGYNEQFFGPGTRLTVL.

This clone was observed a handful of times. The rearrangement joins TRBV2 to TRBJ1-5, with 9 bases aligning to TRBD1. J lost 1 base, V lost 6 bases, and 4 bases had no gene match. Germline V gives CDR1 SNHLY, CDR2 FYNNEI. The CDR3 sequence is 15 residues long. The CDR3 DNA sequence: TGTGCCAGCAGAACGACAGGGGGGAGCAATCAGCCCCAGCATTTT. It encodes CASRTTGGSNQPQHF.

In DNA form, the CDR3 reads TGTGCCAGCAGTCCCCGAAGGTGGGGGCAAATCTATGGCTACACCTTC. This gives the protein CASSPRRWGQIYGYTF. V usage is TRBV28 and J usage is TRBJ1-2; weak D call: TRBD1 (6 bases). V was cut by 5 bases and J by 4 bases, with 20 bases left in between. This CDR3 has 16 residues. CDR1 is MDHEN and CDR2 is SYDVKM in the germline V gene.

This CDR3 is CASSTNRGRFFF. CDR3 sequence (DNA): TGTGCCAGCAGCACAAACAGGGGGCGCTTTTTCTTC. This sequence joins TRBV7-9 and TRBJ2-1, with 9 bases matching TRBD1. CDR3 length: 12 amino acids. Germline CDR1 SEHNR, CDR2 FQNEAQ (reference sequence). J gave up 16 bases and V 5 bases, and 9 bases lay outside the gene matches.

The J gene is TRBJ2-3, the V gene TRBV7-8; a possible D gene is TRBD2 (5 bases). Germline CDR1 and CDR2: SGHVS and FQNEAQ. The V and J ends lost 3 bases and 4 bases respectively, with 11 bases between them. The CDR3 length is 14 residues. The CDR3: CASSLSWRSDTQYF. CDR3 in DNA: TGTGCCAGCAGCTTGTCTTGGAGGTCAGATACGCAGTATTTT.

This sequence joins TRBV5-1 and TRBJ1-1; TRBD1 might be the D (6 bases). Trimming left V 2 bases short and J 0 bases short, with 14 bases between. The germline CDR1 and CDR2 sequences are SGHRS and YFSETQ. This CDR3 is 16 amino acids long. CDR3 nucleotide sequence: TGCGCCAGCAGCTTAGGACAGCTTTTGATGAACACTGAAGCTTTCTTT. Its protein is CASSLGQLLMNTEAFF.

In its sample, this clone was seen a few times. The chain employs TRBV6-5 and TRBJ1-2, with D possibly matching TRBD1 (6 bases). The CDR3 sequence is 14 residues long. Germline values: CDR1 MNHEY, CDR2 SVGAGI. Trimming took 7 bases from V and 8 from J, leaving 20 bases between them. The CDR3 reads CASTLQRGAGGYTF. CDR3 nucleotide sequence: TGTGCCAGCACCTTACAGCGGGGGGCCGGGGGCTACACCTTC.

The rearrangement links TRBV3-1 (or the pseudogene TRBV3-2) to TRBJ2-7; 8 positions agree with TRBD2. V trimming: 1 base; J trimming: 3 bases; junction bases outside the gene matches: 5. This CDR3 has 15 amino acids. CDR1 is LGHDT and CDR2 is YNNKEL in the germline V gene (reference sequence). The CDR3 sequence: CASSQGSGESYEQYF. In nucleotides, the CDR3 is TGTGCCAGCAGCCAAGGTAGCGGGGAGAGCTACGAGCAGTACTTC.

This sequence joins TRBV21-1 and TRBJ1-1; TRBD1 reflects the table's D call only, with no check against the DNA. TRBV21-1 is given as a pseudogene. CDR3 length: 14 residues. The CDR3 nucleotides are TGTGCCAGGTGTGGAATGGGTTTGGGCAGAGAAGCTTTCTTT. It codes for CARCGMGLGREAFF.

In this sample, this clone turned up many times. The chain combines TRBV19 with TRBJ2-7, with D perhaps matching TRBD2 (6 bases). V lost 5 bases, J lost 6 bases, and 11 bases lay in between. CDR1 and CDR2 from the germline V gene are LNHDA and SQIVND (reference sequence). The CDR3 sequence is 12 residues long. The CDR3 loop reads CASSGRDGEQYF. For the CDR3, the DNA is TGTGCCAGTAGTGGGCGGGACGGCGAGCAGTACTTC. Based on the CDR3 plus reference TRBV19 and TRBJ2-7, the full variable domain is DGGITQSPKYLFRKEGQNVTLSCEQNLNHDAMYWYRQDPGQGLRLIYYSQIVNDFQKGDIAEGYSVSREKKESFPLTVTSAQKNPTAFYLCASSGRDGEQYFGPGTRLTVT.

The chain joins TRBV6-1 to TRBJ1-5, with a possible D match to TRBD1 (5 bases). In germline, CDR1 is MNHNS, CDR2 SASEGT. This CDR3 has 13 amino acids. V was shortened by 3 bases and J by 5 bases, with 8 bases between the two germline ends. The CDR3 DNA sequence: TGTGCCAGCAGTGAGGGGCGCGATCAGCCCCAGCATTTT. Amino acid sequence: CASSEGRDQPQHF.

The rearrangement joins TRBV7-9 to TRBJ1-1, with 8 bases fitting TRBD1. Trimming took 4 bases from V and 8 from J; bases not matched to a gene: 12. The CDR3 runs to 15 residues. Germline values: CDR1 SEHNR, CDR2 FQNEAQ (reference sequence). CDR3 nucleotides: TGTGCCAGCAGCTCTGCTGGACAGGGCCCGGGGGAAGCTTTCTTT. Translated, it gives CASSSAGQGPGEAFF.

The chain employs TRBV3-1 (or the pseudogene TRBV3-2) and TRBJ2-3, with 7 bases that match TRBD1. V dropped 3 bases and J dropped 3; count of bases not matched to a gene: 6. The CDR3 is 15 residues long. In germline, CDR1 is LGHDT, CDR2 YNNKEL (reference sequence). The CDR3 bases are TGTGCCAGCAGCCACCGGGACAGACTAACAGATACGCAGTATTTT. Its protein is CASSHRDRLTDTQYF.

The chain employs TRBV3-1 (or the pseudogene TRBV3-2) and TRBJ1-4; maybe TRBD1 (5 bases). The CDR3 consists of 16 residues. The ends were cut back, 3 bases at V and 0 bases at J, with 11 bases in the middle. CDR1 and CDR2 (germline): LGHDT, YNNKEL (reference sequence). This chain's CDR3 is CASSHRGLSTNEKLFF. In DNA, the CDR3 is TGTGCCAGCAGCCATCGGGGACTTTCAACTAATGAAAAACTGTTTTTT.

This clone has just a few counts. The rearrangement joins TRBV19 to TRBJ2-3, with D perhaps matching TRBD2 (6 bases). The CDR3 sequence is 16 residues long. Looked up from germline, CDR1 is LNHDA and CDR2 is SQIVND (reference sequence). V lost 5 bases and J 1 base, leaving 16 bases between the germline ends. CDR3 nucleotide sequence: TGTGCCAGTAGTTCACCGGGGACGGGAGGCACAGATACGCAGTATTTT. Protein product: CASSSPGTGGTDTQYF.

V gene TRBV18 combines with J gene TRBJ1-4, with D unclear. Germline CDR1 and CDR2: KGHSH and LQKENI. V was trimmed by 4 bases and J by 5 bases, leaving 14 bases between them. The CDR3 loop spans 15 amino acids. The CDR3, as DNA: TGTGCCAGCTCACGTGAGGGAACGGGGAATGAAAAACTGTTTTTT. It yields the protein CASSREGTGNEKLFF.

V is TRBV15 and J is TRBJ1-5, with 8 bases matching TRBD1. CDR3 length equals 15 residues. The V segment lost 2 bases and the J segment 4 bases; nucleotides outside the gene matches: 4. Germline assignment: CDR1 LNHNV and CDR2 YYDKDF (reference sequence). The CDR3: CATSRPGQGNQPQHF. CDR3 nucleotides: TGTGCCACCAGCAGACCCGGACAGGGAAATCAGCCCCAGCATTTT. The variable domain in full, with the rest retrieved from reference TRBV15 and TRBJ1-5, is DAMVIQNPRYQVTQFGKPVTLSCSQTLNHNVMYWYQQKSSQAPKLLFHYYDKDFNNEADTPDNFQSRRPNTSFCFLDIRSPGLGDTAMYLCATSRPGQGNQPQHFGDGTRLSIL.

The rearrangement links TRBV5-4 to TRBJ2-2; TRBD1 matches at 8 bases. The CDR3 has 17 residues. The V segment lost 0 bases and the J segment 1 base; nucleotides outside the gene matches: 5. CDR1 is SGHNT, CDR2 YYREEE, per germline (reference sequence). CDR3 in DNA: TGTGCCAGCAGCTTGGGGGCCGGGACAGGGAACACCGGGGAGCTGTTTTTT. It translates to CASSLGAGTGNTGELFF.

This chain links TRBV5-1 with TRBJ1-4; TRBD1 is a possible D gene (5 bases). The CDR3 consists of 13 residues. Germline lookup yields CDR1 SGHRS and CDR2 YFSETQ. The V end was cut by 5 bases, the J end by 8 bases, with 13 bases between. The CDR3 nucleotides read TGCGCCAGCAGGCCGGGTTCAGGGGAAAAACTGTTTTTT. Protein: CASRPGSGEKLFF.

V is TRBV12-3 or TRBV12-4 and J is TRBJ1-5; tentative D call: TRBD1 (6 bases). The CDR3 length is 13 residues. V dropped 2 bases and J dropped 4 bases, with 6 bases sitting between them. For the CDR3, the DNA is TGTGCCAGCAGTTTACAGGGGAATCAGCCCCAGCATTTT. Its translation: CASSLQGNQPQHF.

The chain has TRBV2 and TRBJ2-3, with TRBD1 matching 8 bases. Germline V CDR1 and CDR2: SNHLY, FYNNEI. The CDR3 contains 15 residues. Trimming cost V 5 bases and J 5 bases; bases outside gene matches: 9. The CDR3 sequence: CASSWQGAHQDTQYF. DNA for the CDR3: TGTGCCAGCAGTTGGCAGGGGGCGCATCAAGATACGCAGTATTTT.

The chain combines TRBV7-6 with TRBJ2-1; TRBD2 agrees at 9 bases. With 2 bases clipped from V and 8 bases from J, the junction kept 7 bases outside the gene matches. The CDR3 sequence is 15 residues long. Germline assignment: CDR1 SGHVS and CDR2 FNYEAQ. The CDR3 DNA sequence: TGTGCCAGCAGCTTACTTGCGGGGGGGCTATATGAGCAGTTCTTC. It encodes CASSLLAGGLYEQFF.

The gene calls are TRBV5-1 and TRBJ1-1; 8 bases are a match to TRBD1. The V gene's germline CDR1 is SGHRS and CDR2 YFSETQ. The CDR3 extends over 15 amino acids. Germline trimming cut 0 bases from V and 0 bases from J; bases unmatched to any gene: 1. The CDR3 is CASSLEDRVNTEAFF. DNA of the CDR3: TGCGCCAGCAGCTTGGAGGACAGGGTGAACACTGAAGCTTTCTTT.

J is TRBJ2-3 and V is TRBV6-5; 7 bases are a match to TRBD1. The CDR3 spans 14 residues. CDR1 and CDR2 (germline): MNHEY, SVGAGI. The V gene end was trimmed by 7 bases and the J gene end by 2 bases; junction bases not matched to a gene: 6. CDR3 DNA sequence: TGTGCCAGCAACCGAAGGGGGCACACAGATACGCAGTATTTT. Amino acid sequence: CASNRRGHTDTQYF.

A single count supports this clone. The V gene is TRBV6-2 or TRBV6-3, the J gene TRBJ2-5; 7 bases fit TRBD1. Germline lookup yields CDR1 MNHEY and CDR2 SVGEGT. J gave up 1 base and V 6 bases, and 5 bases lay outside the gene matches. This CDR3 contains 14 residues. The CDR3 is CASSKRQGQETQYF. The CDR3 DNA sequence: TGTGCCAGCAGCAAAAGACAGGGCCAAGAGACCCAGTACTTC.

The chain is built from TRBV27 and TRBJ2-7, with a tentative D call TRBD1 (6 bases). The CDR3 covers 14 residues. V was cut by 6 bases and J by 0 bases, with 12 bases left in between. CDR1 and CDR2 from the germline V gene are MNHEY and SMNVEV (reference sequence). The CDR3 nucleotides read TGTGCCAGCAGACTGACAGGCCCCTCCTACGAGCAGTACTTC. Its protein is CASRLTGPSYEQYF.

The V and J genes are TRBV6-2 or TRBV6-3 and TRBJ1-6; 7 nucleotides line up with TRBD1. CDR1 and CDR2 (germline): MNHEY, SVGEGT. The CDR3 has 15 residues. With 6 bases clipped from V and 8 bases from J, the junction kept 10 bases outside the gene matches. The CDR3 DNA reads as TGTGCCAGCAGCGAGTCCGGGACAGTCCATTCACCCCTCCACTTT. Protein product: CASSESGTVHSPLHF.

This clone came up once. The CDR3: CASSLAGYSGNTIYF. CDR3 nucleotides: TGTGCCAGCAGTTTGGCGGGGTACTCTGGAAACACCATATATTTT. The V gene is TRBV28, the J gene TRBJ1-3; D call uncertain. Germline CDR1 is MDHEN and CDR2 is SYDVKM. This CDR3 is 15 amino acids long. Between the trimmed V and J ends, which lost 3 bases and 0 bases, there was a span of 9 bases.

This clone came up once. The chain recombines TRBV3-1 (or the pseudogene TRBV3-2) with TRBJ2-7; possible D gene TRBD1, 6 bases. V lost 4 bases and J lost 4, with 17 bases in between. The CDR3 contains 15 residues. Germline assignment: CDR1 LGHDT and CDR2 YNNKEL (reference sequence). In nucleotides, the CDR3 is TGTGCCAGCAGCCCGAGTAAGGACAGAGCATACGAGCAGTACTTC. The encoded protein is CASSPSKDRAYEQYF.

The chain carries TRBV7-2 and TRBJ2-7, with 8 positions matching TRBD1. J was trimmed by 2 bases and V by 5 bases; bases with no gene match: 5. CDR1 and CDR2 (germline): SGHTA, FQGNSA. The CDR3 is 14 residues long. Here the CDR3 reads CASSTDRGAYEQYF. CDR3 sequence (DNA): TGTGCCAGCAGCACCGACAGGGGTGCCTACGAGCAGTACTTC.